What follows are 21 T cell receptor beta chains derived from one specimen sequenced in a study of long-term antiretroviral therapy in people with HIV. At the survey level, the v3.0 immunoSEQ assay was run. Here immunoSEQ multiplex PCR was the method, and the copy in TCRdb shows in-frame clones only, minus some. The sample includes under 30,000 clones, about nine tenths of them seen just once. Material: unsorted PBMCs, obtained approximately 5 years before starting antiretroviral therapy. These receptors were obtained from a man aged 45-65 years with HIV.

The J gene is TRBJ1-4, the V gene TRBV7-6, with TRBD1 matching 9 bases. The CDR3 runs 15 residues. Germline V CDR1 and CDR2: SGHVS, FNYEAQ. Trimming removed 5 bases from V and 10 bases from J; junction bases left unmatched: 11. CDR3 sequence: CASSLVTGGRGKLFF. The CDR3 coding sequence is TGTGCCAGCAGCCTGGTTACAGGGGGCCGGGGAAAACTGTTTTTT.

The chain uses TRBV5-1 and TRBJ1-2, with TRBD1 matching 8 bases. Germline V CDR1 and CDR2: SGHRS, YFSETQ. After removal of 7 bases from V and 2 bases from J, the junction contained 7 bases not matched to a gene. The CDR3 length is 14 residues. The CDR3 is CASGQGLTNYGYTF. CDR3 sequence (DNA): TGCGCCAGCGGACAGGGTCTGACGAACTATGGCTACACCTTC.

This clone was seen only once. The chain recombines TRBV29-1 with TRBJ2-5; 7 bases are a match to TRBD1. The J call may be wrong; the DNA end is better matched by TRBJ2-7. CDR3 length: 13 amino acids. The germline CDR1 and CDR2 sequences are SQVTM and ANQGSEA. This CDR3 reads CSVYGGQNYEQYF. In DNA form, the CDR3 reads TGCAGCGTTTATGGGGGACAGAACTACGAGCAGTACTTC.

This clone has a single count. The J gene is TRBJ1-2, the V gene TRBV11-2; tentative D call: TRBD1 (6 bases). The CDR3 sequence is 12 residues long. Germline-derived CDR1 and CDR2 are SGHAT and FQNNGV. V shed 5 bases and J shed 4 bases, with 8 bases lying between them. CDR3 in amino acids: CASSEDSYGYTF. In DNA form, the CDR3 reads TGTGCCAGCAGCGAGGACAGCTATGGCTACACCTTC. The full variable domain, its missing parts supplied by reference TRBV11-2 and TRBJ1-2, is EAGVAQSPRYKIIEKRQSVAFWCNPISGHATLYWYQQILGQGPKLLIQFQNNGVVDDSQLPKDRFSAERLKGVDSTLKIQPAKLEDSAVYLCASSEDSYGYTFGSGTRLTVV.

The chain uses TRBV18 and TRBJ1-1; weak D call: TRBD1 (5 bases). Trimming stripped 2 bases from V and 6 bases from J, with 16 bases between. Germline loops: CDR1 KGHSH, CDR2 LQKENI. The CDR3 runs to 15 residues. CDR3 residues: CASSPGLAGDPEAFF. The DNA of the CDR3 is TGTGCCAGCTCACCAGGGCTTGCGGGGGACCCTGAAGCTTTCTTT.

The rearrangement links TRBV27 to TRBJ2-5; a possible D gene is TRBD2 (7 bases). The CDR3 totals 16 residues. V was trimmed by 5 bases and J by 4 bases, leaving 20 bases between them. Germline loops: CDR1 MNHEY, CDR2 SMNVEV (reference sequence). The CDR3 coding sequence is TGTGCCAGCAGTCCCGCCCGGGGGCGGGGGAGAGAGACCCAGTACTTC. Translating it yields CASSPARGRGRETQYF.

The chain has TRBV5-1 and TRBJ2-3, with a tentative D call TRBD2 (7 bases). The CDR3 totals 16 residues. V lost 0 bases, J lost 1 base, and 12 bases lay in between. CDR1 is SGHRS, CDR2 YFSETQ, per germline. The CDR3 protein is CASSLEGGDGTDTQYF. In nucleotides, the CDR3 is TGCGCCAGCAGCTTGGAGGGGGGGGATGGCACAGATACGCAGTATTTT.

The chain couples TRBV18 to TRBJ2-7, with no clear D. Germline V gene sequence: CDR1 KGHSH, CDR2 LQKENI. Trimming took off 2 bases at V and 4 bases at J, with 3 bases between the two ends. The CDR3 length is 11 residues. The CDR3 DNA reads as TGTGCCAGCTCACCAGGGTACGAGCAGTACTTC. This encodes CASSPGYEQYF.

V and J are TRBV27 and TRBJ2-7; 9 bases fit TRBD1. The CDR3 runs 15 residues. Germline V CDR1 and CDR2: MNHEY, SMNVEV (reference sequence). The V and J ends lost 4 bases and 3 bases, in that order; junction bases with no gene match: 7. This CDR3 reads CASSYGQGSYYEQYF. Written as DNA, the CDR3 is TGTGCCAGCAGTTACGGACAGGGGTCTTACTACGAGCAGTACTTC.

This chain uses TRBV30 with TRBJ1-1, with a possible D match to TRBD1 (5 bases). CDR1 and CDR2 from the germline V gene are GTSNPN and SVGIG (reference sequence). V was trimmed by 3 bases and J by 3 bases, leaving 11 bases between them. CDR3 length: 13 residues. CDR3 sequence reads: CAWRVLGDTEAFF. CDR3 nucleotides: TGTGCCTGGAGAGTCTTGGGGGACACTGAAGCTTTCTTT.

V usage is TRBV7-2 and J usage is TRBJ1-5, with D possibly matching TRBD1 (6 bases). CDR1 is SGHTA, CDR2 FQGNSA, per germline. V dropped 5 bases and J dropped 3 bases, with 20 bases sitting between them. The CDR3 extends over 17 amino acids. CDR3 residues: CASSLPPGGGPNQPQHF. As DNA, the CDR3 is TGTGCCAGCAGCCTACCCCCCGGGGGGGGGCCCAATCAGCCCCAGCATTTT.

The rearrangement links TRBV7-2 to TRBJ2-7; TRBD1 is a possible D gene (7 bases). V lost 4 bases and J lost 4, with 17 bases in between. Germline loops: CDR1 SGHTA, CDR2 FQGNSA. The CDR3 sequence is 15 residues long. For the CDR3, the DNA is TGTGCCAGCAGCTCATCCCAGGGGGGCTGGTACGAGCAGTACTTC. Its translation is CASSSSQGGWYEQYF.

This chain connects TRBV7-8 to TRBJ2-1, with D tentatively TRBD1 (6 bases). Germline V gene data show CDR1 as SGHVS and CDR2 as FQNEAQ. The V end was cut by 3 bases, the J end by 5 bases, with 23 bases between. The CDR3 totals 18 residues. The DNA for the CDR3 is TGTGCCAGCAGCTTGCCTCTCAGGCAGGACAGACGAGACAATGAGCAGTTCTTC. Translating it yields CASSLPLRQDRRDNEQFF.

This clone was observed a handful of times. This chain links TRBV10-1 with TRBJ2-5; D call uncertain. Per the germline V gene, CDR1 is WNHNN and CDR2 is SYGVQD (reference sequence). The V gene lost 6 bases and the J gene lost 5 bases, with 16 bases spanning the gap. This CDR3 has 14 residues. The DNA of the CDR3 is TGCGCCAGCAGCCCCACCGCCGAGGTCGAGACCCAGTACTTC. Protein: CASSPTAEVETQYF.

This chain joins TRBV5-1 and TRBJ2-7, with a weak D call TRBD2 (5 bases). This CDR3 has 18 residues. The V gene's germline CDR1 is SGHRS and CDR2 YFSETQ. Trimming stripped 0 bases from V and 3 bases from J, with 22 bases between. CDR3 nucleotide sequence: TGCGCCAGCAGCTTGGGCCCGACTAAATCTTCACGAGGCTACGAGCAGTACTTC. Translating gives CASSLGPTKSSRGYEQYF.

The rearrangement links TRBV7-8 to TRBJ2-2; D unclear. Trimming pared 1 base from V and 7 bases from J, leaving 7 bases between. The CDR3 covers 13 residues. Germline V gene data show CDR1 as SGHVS and CDR2 as FQNEAQ. The CDR3 sequence: CASSLGVHGELFF. CDR3 coding DNA: TGTGCCAGCAGCTTAGGAGTCCACGGGGAGCTGTTTTTT.

The count of this clone is one. V and J are TRBV5-4 and TRBJ2-5; a weak D match, TRBD2 (6 bases). The CDR3 runs to 13 residues. The V gene lost 3 bases and the J gene lost 6 bases, with 12 bases spanning the gap. CDR1 and CDR2 from the germline V gene are SGHNT and YYREEE (reference sequence). This CDR3 is CASSYDAGKTQYF. For the CDR3, the DNA is TGTGCCAGCAGCTACGACGCGGGGAAGACCCAGTACTTC.

The V call is TRBV5-4, the J call TRBJ2-1, with TRBD2 matching 8 bases. This CDR3 is built from 15 residues. V trimming: 0 bases; J trimming: 5 bases; junction bases outside the gene matches: 4. Germline loops: CDR1 SGHNT, CDR2 YYREEE (reference sequence). This CDR3 is CASSLASGQNNEQFF. The DNA of the CDR3 is TGTGCCAGCAGCTTGGCTAGCGGGCAGAACAATGAGCAGTTCTTC.

This chain connects TRBV6-4 to TRBJ1-5, with no clear D. This CDR3 is 13 amino acids long. V was pared by 2 bases and J by 6 bases, with 8 bases between. Germline loops: CDR1 MRHNA, CDR2 SNTAGT. The CDR3 reads CASSDELGQPQHF. The CDR3 region has the DNA TGTGCCAGCAGTGACGAGTTGGGTCAGCCCCAGCATTTT.

The chain links TRBV9 to TRBJ2-2; 9 bases agree with TRBD1. This CDR3 is 16 amino acids long. Germline values: CDR1 SGDLS, CDR2 YYNGEE. V shed 3 bases, J shed 3 bases, and the junction held 6 bases outside the gene matches. The CDR3 region is CASSARDREYTGELFF. The CDR3 DNA follows: TGTGCCAGCAGCGCGAGGGACAGGGAGTACACCGGGGAGCTGTTTTTT.

The V gene is TRBV18, the J gene TRBJ2-5; 9 bases map to TRBD2. The V gene's germline CDR1 is KGHSH and CDR2 LQKENI. V lost 3 bases and J lost 5; bases outside the gene matches: 10. CDR3 length equals 16 residues. The CDR3 DNA reads TGTGCCAGCTCACCGATAGCGGGAGTAGCTAAGGAGACCCAGTACTTC. It codes for CASSPIAGVAKETQYF.